Listed below are T cell receptor beta chains from one sample, sequenced in a study of shared clonotypes between healthy human individuals. The protocol was immunoSEQ multiplex PCR, while the TCRdb copy is restricted to in-frame clones and leaves out a portion. The sample shows millions of clones, approximately 95% of them seen only once. Sequencing was done on a sample of naive CD4+ T cells from PBMCs. The origin of the receptors is a man between 18 and 29 years old in good health. Some clones in this sample may be carry-over from other donors' samples. Both conserved end residues are part of each CDR3. Each record gives: J gene, V gene, D gene, clone size, CDR3 protein, CDR3 DNA. The D gene is left open where the match is weak. Some rows have no size entry. The others give once, few or many, or a class for an expanded clone.

j_gene: TRBJ2-7; v_gene: TRBV6-5; d_gene: TRBD1; abundance: NA; CDR3aa: CASRIGTDYEQYF; CDR3nt: TGTGCCAGCCGGATCGGGACAGACTACGAGCAGTACTTC
j_gene: TRBJ2-2; v_gene: TRBV5-1; d_gene: NA; abundance: NA; CDR3aa: CASSPPGAGELFF; CDR3nt: TGCGCCAGCAGCCCTCCGGGAGCCGGGGAGCTGTTTTTT
j_gene: TRBJ2-3; v_gene: TRBV10-3; d_gene: TRBD2; abundance: NA; CDR3aa: CAISILAGGRATDTQYF; CDR3nt: TGTGCCATCAGTATTCTAGCGGGAGGGAGGGCCACAGATACGCAGTATTTT
j_gene: TRBJ1-5; v_gene: TRBV2; d_gene: NA; abundance: few; CDR3aa: CASSPQGGQPQHF; CDR3nt: TGTGCCAGCAGTCCCCAGGGAGGTCAGCCCCAGCATTTT
j_gene: TRBJ2-7; v_gene: TRBV9; d_gene: TRBD2; abundance: NA; CDR3aa: CASSVGGRAGGEQYF; CDR3nt: TGTGCCAGCAGCGTAGGAGGGAGAGCGGGAGGGGAGCAGTACTTC
j_gene: TRBJ1-2; v_gene: TRBV5-1; d_gene: TRBD1; abundance: NA; CDR3aa: CASSARDRGIGGYTF; CDR3nt: TGCGCCAGCAGCGCCCGGGACAGGGGGATTGGTGGCTACACCTTC
j_gene: TRBJ2-3; v_gene: TRBV7-9; d_gene: NA; abundance: once; CDR3aa: CASSLSGPDTQYF; CDR3nt: TGTGCCAGCAGCCTCTCGGGCCCAGATACGCAGTATTTT
j_gene: TRBJ2-3; v_gene: TRBV28; d_gene: TRBD2; abundance: NA; CDR3aa: CASSILIAGVSTDTQYF; CDR3nt: TGTGCCAGCAGTATCCTAATAGCGGGAGTGAGCACAGATACGCAGTATTTT
j_gene: TRBJ1-2; v_gene: TRBV28; d_gene: NA; abundance: NA; CDR3aa: CASSLSGGVPNYGYTF; CDR3nt: TGTGCCAGCAGTTTATCGGGTGGGGTTCCTAACTATGGCTACACCTTC
j_gene: TRBJ1-1; v_gene: TRBV7-8; d_gene: TRBD1; abundance: NA; CDR3aa: CASNFRDRGLDTEAFF; CDR3nt: TGTGCCAGCAACTTCCGGGACAGGGGCTTGGACACTGAAGCTTTCTTT
j_gene: TRBJ2-7; v_gene: TRBV18; d_gene: TRBD1; abundance: NA; CDR3aa: CASSRTGTGLGEQYF; CDR3nt: TGTGCCAGCTCACGGACCGGGACAGGGCTCGGCGAGCAGTACTTC
j_gene: TRBJ2-3; v_gene: TRBV4-1; d_gene: NA; abundance: NA; CDR3aa: CASSQARTRSDTQYF; CDR3nt: TGCGCCAGCAGCCAAGCGAGGACTCGTAGTGATACGCAGTATTTT
j_gene: TRBJ1-2; v_gene: TRBV7-2; d_gene: TRBD1; abundance: NA; CDR3aa: CASSSVTDRLYGYTF; CDR3nt: TGTGCCAGCAGCTCAGTAACGGACAGGCTATATGGCTACACCTTC
j_gene: TRBJ2-7; v_gene: TRBV19; d_gene: NA; abundance: NA; CDR3aa: CASRISSGRRSYEQYF; CDR3nt: TGTGCCAGTCGTATATCCTCCGGACGGCGTTCCTACGAGCAGTACTTC
j_gene: TRBJ2-2; v_gene: TRBV7-2; d_gene: NA; abundance: NA; CDR3aa: CASSPTGIGLAGELFF; CDR3nt: TGTGCCAGCAGCCCCACGGGGATAGGGTTGGCCGGGGAGCTGTTTTTT
j_gene: TRBJ1-3; v_gene: TRBV7-9; d_gene: NA; abundance: once; CDR3aa: CASSLVVGPRSGNTIYF; CDR3nt: TGTGCCAGCAGCTTAGTCGTCGGACCGAGGTCCGGAAACACCATATATTTT
j_gene: TRBJ1-2; v_gene: TRBV7-2; d_gene: TRBD1; abundance: NA; CDR3aa: CASSFGNSQGSGYTF; CDR3nt: TGTGCCAGCAGCTTTGGGAATTCACAGGGGAGTGGCTACACCTTC
j_gene: TRBJ2-3; v_gene: TRBV27; d_gene: TRBD1; abundance: NA; CDR3aa: CASSTTNRGRYTDTQYF; CDR3nt: TGTGCCAGCAGTACAACAAACAGGGGGAGGTATACAGATACGCAGTATTTT
j_gene: TRBJ1-2; v_gene: TRBV5-6; d_gene: NA; abundance: NA; CDR3aa: CASSFKVGTGYTF; CDR3nt: TGTGCCAGCAGCTTTAAGGTGGGGACTGGCTACACCTTC
j_gene: TRBJ2-1; v_gene: TRBV29-1; d_gene: TRBD1; abundance: once; CDR3aa: CSSGTGGVEQFF; CDR3nt: TGCAGTTCCGGGACAGGGGGAGTAGAGCAGTTCTTC
j_gene: TRBJ2-3; v_gene: TRBV6-1; d_gene: TRBD2; abundance: NA; CDR3aa: CASSLLAGVSDTQYF; CDR3nt: TGTGCCAGCAGTTTACTAGCGGGAGTATCAGATACGCAGTATTTT
j_gene: TRBJ2-7; v_gene: TRBV9; d_gene: NA; abundance: NA; CDR3aa: CASSVGSGDTYEQYF; CDR3nt: TGTGCCAGCAGCGTAGGATCGGGGGACACCTACGAGCAGTACTTC
j_gene: TRBJ2-2; v_gene: TRBV27; d_gene: NA; abundance: NA; CDR3aa: CASSLSGGELFF; CDR3nt: TGTGCCAGCAGTTTATCGGGCGGGGAGCTGTTTTTT
j_gene: TRBJ1-4; v_gene: TRBV2; d_gene: NA; abundance: NA; CDR3aa: CASSDIRGQYNEKLFF; CDR3nt: TGTGCCAGCAGTGATATCCGGGGACAATACAATGAAAAACTGTTTTTT
j_gene: TRBJ1-2; v_gene: TRBV9; d_gene: NA; abundance: NA; CDR3aa: CASSEGPVGDYGYTF; CDR3nt: TGTGCCAGCAGCGAGGGTCCGGTAGGGGACTATGGCTACACCTTC
j_gene: TRBJ2-7; v_gene: TRBV28; d_gene: TRBD2; abundance: NA; CDR3aa: CASSLPRTSGQYF; CDR3nt: TGTGCCAGCAGTTTACCCAGGACTAGCGGACAGTACTTC
j_gene: TRBJ2-3; v_gene: TRBV4-2; d_gene: NA; abundance: NA; CDR3aa: CASSRRGATGSADTQYF; CDR3nt: TGTGCCAGCAGTCGACGCGGGGCGACGGGGTCCGCAGATACGCAGTATTTT
j_gene: TRBJ2-1; v_gene: TRBV30; d_gene: TRBD1; abundance: NA; CDR3aa: CAWKDVGQGTFYSYNEQFF; CDR3nt: TGTGCCTGGAAAGACGTGGGACAGGGAACCTTTTATTCCTACAATGAGCAGTTCTTC
j_gene: TRBJ1-1; v_gene: TRBV14; d_gene: TRBD1; abundance: NA; CDR3aa: CASSQATGVGNTEAFF; CDR3nt: TGTGCCAGCAGCCAAGCAACAGGGGTCGGGAACACTGAAGCTTTCTTT
j_gene: TRBJ1-5; v_gene: TRBV28; d_gene: NA; abundance: NA; CDR3aa: CASSFSGQPQHF; CDR3nt: TGTGCCAGCAGTTTTAGTGGTCAGCCCCAGCATTTT
j_gene: TRBJ1-4; v_gene: TRBV9; d_gene: NA; abundance: NA; CDR3aa: CASSPFGQPNEKLFF; CDR3nt: TGTGCCAGCAGCCCTTTCGGACAGCCGAATGAAAAACTGTTTTTT
j_gene: TRBJ2-5; v_gene: TRBV4-1; d_gene: NA; abundance: NA; CDR3aa: CASSPGSRSETQYF; CDR3nt: TGCGCCAGCAGCCCGGGAAGCAGGAGTGAGACCCAGTACTTC
j_gene: TRBJ2-6; v_gene: TRBV18; d_gene: NA; abundance: NA; CDR3aa: CASSLGSGANVLTF; CDR3nt: TGTGCCAGCTCACTAGGCTCTGGGGCCAACGTCCTGACTTTC
j_gene: TRBJ1-1; v_gene: TRBV19; d_gene: NA; abundance: NA; CDR3aa: CASKPAARDTEAFF; CDR3nt: TGTGCCAGTAAGCCAGCCGCCAGGGATACTGAAGCTTTCTTT
j_gene: TRBJ2-7; v_gene: TRBV28; d_gene: TRBD2; abundance: NA; CDR3aa: CASSSGTSGFWGYEQYF; CDR3nt: TGTGCCAGCAGTTCCGGGACTAGCGGGTTTTGGGGCTACGAGCAGTACTTC
j_gene: TRBJ1-1; v_gene: TRBV7-8; d_gene: NA; abundance: NA; CDR3aa: CASSLRTAPDTEAFF; CDR3nt: TGTGCCAGCAGCTTACGGACAGCACCTGACACTGAAGCTTTCTTT
j_gene: TRBJ1-3; v_gene: TRBV9; d_gene: NA; abundance: NA; CDR3aa: CASSVVGGTGNTIYF; CDR3nt: TGTGCCAGCAGCGTCGTCGGGGGGACCGGAAACACCATATATTTT
j_gene: TRBJ1-5; v_gene: TRBV19; d_gene: TRBD1; abundance: once; CDR3aa: CASRTGTAYSNQPQHF; CDR3nt: TGTGCCAGTAGGACGGGGACAGCCTATAGCAATCAGCCCCAGCATTTT
j_gene: TRBJ2-7; v_gene: TRBV4-1; d_gene: NA; abundance: NA; CDR3aa: CASSQDGTGTDSYEQYF; CDR3nt: TGCGCCAGCAGCCAAGATGGGACCGGGACGGACTCCTACGAGCAGTACTTC
j_gene: TRBJ2-1; v_gene: TRBV5-1; d_gene: TRBD2; abundance: NA; CDR3aa: CASMREEVYNEQFF; CDR3nt: TGCGCCAGCATGCGGGAGGAAGTTTACAATGAGCAGTTCTTC
j_gene: TRBJ1-2; v_gene: TRBV6-5; d_gene: NA; abundance: NA; CDR3aa: CASKPQGYNGYTF; CDR3nt: TGTGCCAGCAAACCTCAGGGGTATAATGGCTACACCTTC
j_gene: TRBJ1-2; v_gene: TRBV6-5; d_gene: NA; abundance: few; CDR3aa: CASSSTAFYGYTF; CDR3nt: TGTGCCAGCAGTTCGACAGCTTTTTATGGCTACACCTTC
j_gene: TRBJ2-1; v_gene: TRBV9; d_gene: NA; abundance: NA; CDR3aa: CASSVGEGWNEQFF; CDR3nt: TGTGCCAGCAGCGTAGGTGAGGGGTGGAATGAGCAGTTCTTC
j_gene: TRBJ2-5; v_gene: TRBV27; d_gene: TRBD2; abundance: NA; CDR3aa: CASRRLAGGSRTQYF; CDR3nt: TGTGCCAGCAGAAGACTAGCGGGAGGATCCCGGACCCAGTACTTC
j_gene: TRBJ2-3; v_gene: TRBV28; d_gene: NA; abundance: NA; CDR3aa: CASSSPRGLSTDTQYF; CDR3nt: TGTGCCAGCAGCTCCCCCCGGGGGTTGAGCACAGATACGCAGTATTTT
j_gene: TRBJ2-5; v_gene: TRBV5-1; d_gene: TRBD2; abundance: NA; CDR3aa: CASSPGTSGSISFETQYF; CDR3nt: TGCGCCAGCAGCCCGGGGACTAGCGGGAGTATTTCTTTTGAGACCCAGTACTTC
j_gene: TRBJ2-1; v_gene: TRBV18; d_gene: NA; abundance: NA; CDR3aa: CASSPFGYNEQFF; CDR3nt: TGTGCCAGCTCACCATTTGGCTACAATGAGCAGTTCTTC